This record concerns one T cell receptor (beta chain) sequence. Antigen: not known. Assay used: immunoSEQ multiplex PCR; TCRdb lists only in-frame clones, some missing. This sample has approximately 22,000 clones, with approximately 83% found just once. The data were obtained in a study of OX40 agonist ivuxolimab in advanced cancers. For the study at large: A partial response was reached by three patients: one with hepatocellular carcinoma and two with cutaneous melanoma. Whole-study results and caveats: Certain nonresponders likewise exhibited a low normalized T-cell clonal expansion.

The sample here was CD4+ or CD8+ T cells sorted from blood, taken in a trial of the OX40 agonist ivuxolimab. This clonotype was sampled from an adult with an advanced solid tumor such as melanoma, head and neck, liver or kidney cancer.

CDR3 sequence reads: CSLEQYNEQFF. The CDR3 nucleotides read TGCAGCCTAGAACAGTACAATGAGCAGTTCTTC. This chain joins TRBV29-1 and TRBJ2-1; no clear D. The germline V gene encodes CDR1 SQVTM and CDR2 ANQGSEA. The V gene lost 8 bases and the J gene lost 4 bases, with 9 bases spanning the gap. The CDR3 totals 11 residues.